The 2 T cell receptor beta chains in this list originate from one sample, sequenced in a study of T cell responses to AZD1222 COVID-19 vaccine. Clones were sequenced by immunoSEQ multiplex PCR, and TCRdb holds only the in-frame ones, with some missing. Among 110,000 or so clones listed, around 84% were seen once. Specimen: peripheral blood, collected 28 days after the second AZD1222 dose. The source of these receptors is an adult who received the AZD1222 COVID-19 vaccine.

This clone has more than one count but fewer than ten. The chain joins TRBV4-1 to TRBJ1-1; possibly TRBD1 for D (6 bases). This CDR3 is 18 amino acids long. Trimming stripped 6 bases from V and 2 bases from J, with 25 bases between. CDR1 is MGHRA and CDR2 is YSYEKL in the germline V gene. The CDR3 is CASRKGLAGAPRNTEAFF. The CDR3 region has the DNA TGCGCCAGCAGAAAGGGACTTGCAGGGGCCCCAAGAAACACTGAAGCTTTCTTT.

The genes are TRBV5-8 and TRBJ1-1; a possible D gene is TRBD1 (5 bases). The V gene lost 2 bases and the J gene lost 6 bases, with 11 bases spanning the gap. Germline-derived CDR1 and CDR2 are SGHTS and YDEGEE. The CDR3 has 13 residues. Here the CDR3 reads CASSLYRGAEAFF. The CDR3 DNA sequence: TGTGCCAGCAGCTTATACCGGGGCGCTGAAGCTTTCTTT.